The 31 T cell receptor beta chains given below trace back to one sample, sequenced in a study of CD8 T cells in Susac syndrome. The authors reverse transcribed roughly 0.5 to 1 ug RNA with random hexamers. TCRdb re-called the immunoSEQ multiplex PCR reads with MiXCR, one entry per CDR3 protein. This sample has 120,000 to 150,000 distinct CDR3 sequences, with about 95% found just once. Input material: CD4+ T cells from PBMCs. Receptor source: a human donor with multiple sclerosis.

The chain carries TRBV3-1 and TRBJ1-1; D is unclear. CDR1 LGHDT and CDR2 YNNKEL come from the germline V gene (reference sequence). The CDR3 sequence is 15 residues long. V lost 5 bases, J lost 4 bases, and 17 bases lay in between. The chain's CDR3 is CASSVNLLGGTEAFF. The DNA of the CDR3 is TGTGCCAGCAGCGTAAACCTTCTCGGAGGCACTGAAGCTTTCTTT.

This sequence joins TRBV12-3 or TRBV12-4 and TRBJ1-1, with D unclear. CDR3 length equals 13 residues. Trimming removed 1 base from V and 1 base from J, with 4 bases in between. The CDR3 protein is CASSLGENTEAFF. DNA of the CDR3: TGTGCCAGCAGTTTAGGGGAGAACACTGAAGCTTTCTTT.

The chain has TRBV20-1 and TRBJ2-4; 7 bases match TRBD2. CDR3 length equals 14 residues. Germline CDR1 is DFQATT and CDR2 is SNEGSKA (reference sequence). The V and J ends lost 6 bases and 6 bases, in that order; junction bases with no gene match: 11. Here the CDR3 reads CSAAGVEVPNIQYF. The CDR3 DNA follows: TGCAGTGCCGCGGGGGTAGAGGTTCCAAACATTCAGTACTTC.

The rearrangement links TRBV7-9 to TRBJ2-5; D unresolved. The CDR3 length is 12 residues. CDR1 is SEHNR and CDR2 is FQNEAQ in the germline V gene (reference sequence). The V and J ends lost 8 bases and 0 bases respectively, with 7 bases between them. Here the CDR3 DNA reads TGTGCCAGCGGTCGGTACCAAGAGACCCAGTACTTC. This codes for CASGRYQETQYF.

The rearrangement uses TRBV27 and TRBJ1-6; TRBD1 matches 7 bases. Germline values: CDR1 MNHEY, CDR2 SMNVEV (reference sequence). J was trimmed by 6 bases and V by 3 bases; bases with no gene match: 5. There are 15 residues in the CDR3. The CDR3 region is CASSLIGQVNSPLHF. In DNA form, the CDR3 reads TGTGCCAGCAGTTTGATCGGACAGGTTAATTCACCCCTCCACTTT.

V usage is TRBV28 and J usage is TRBJ2-7; 9 bases line up with TRBD1. The germline CDR1 and CDR2 sequences are MDHEN and SYDVKM. The CDR3 has 15 residues. J gave up 5 bases and V 5 bases, and 10 bases lay outside the gene matches. The chain's CDR3 is CASSAHKQGAHEQYF. The CDR3 nucleotides read TGTGCCAGCAGTGCCCACAAACAGGGGGCCCACGAGCAGTACTTC.

The chain has TRBV28 and TRBJ1-1, with unresolved D. Trimming removed 7 bases at V and 0 bases at J, with 9 bases between. The CDR3 spans 13 residues. CDR1 and CDR2 from the germline V gene are MDHEN and SYDVKM. For the CDR3, the DNA is TGTGCCAGCACCGTTTACATGAACACTGAAGCTTTCTTT. It encodes CASTVYMNTEAFF.

The V and J genes are TRBV7-2 and TRBJ2-5; D gene unclear. The CDR3 runs to 13 residues. V lost 3 bases, J lost 2 bases, and 7 bases lay in between. Germline V gene data show CDR1 as SGHTA and CDR2 as FQGNSA. The CDR3 DNA follows: TGTGCCAGCAGCTTCGATAAACAAGAGACCCAGTACTTC. Residues: CASSFDKQETQYF.

This clonotype appeared once. The chain recombines TRBV18 with TRBJ2-4; the match to TRBD1 covers 8 bases. After removal of 9 bases from V and 5 bases from J, the junction contained 9 bases not matched to a gene. The germline gives CDR1 KGHSH, CDR2 LQKENI. The CDR3 is 14 amino acids. The CDR3 bases are TGTGCCAGTTCCCTAAAGGGACAGGAAAACATTCAGTACTTC. This translates into CASSLKGQENIQYF.

The V and J genes are TRBV2 and TRBJ1-2, with D hard to call. In germline, CDR1 is SNHLY, CDR2 FYNNEI. V gave up 2 bases and J gave up 8 bases, with 15 bases separating them. The CDR3 extends over 14 amino acids. The CDR3 sequence is CASSERARLGGYTF. The CDR3, as DNA: TGTGCCAGCAGTGAAAGGGCCAGGCTGGGGGGCTACACCTTC.

V and J are TRBV7-9 and TRBJ2-4; tentatively, D is TRBD1 or TRBD2 (5 bases each). Germline values: CDR1 SEHNR, CDR2 FQNEAQ (reference sequence). Trimming pared 1 base from V and 8 bases from J, leaving 12 bases between. CDR3 length: 14 amino acids. CDR3 protein: CASSLGQGVDIQYF. CDR3 bases: TGTGCCAGCAGCTTAGGTCAGGGAGTGGACATTCAGTACTTC.

This chain connects TRBV29-1 to TRBJ1-5; 8 bases align to TRBD1. CDR1 is SQVTM and CDR2 is ANQGSEA in the germline V gene. The CDR3 has 14 amino acids. The J segment lost 7 bases and the V segment lost 3 bases, leaving 8 bases of the junction unmatched. The CDR3: CSVEAAGGGQPQHF. The CDR3 DNA follows: TGCAGCGTTGAGGCGGCAGGGGGCGGACAGCCCCAGCATTTT.

The rearrangement links TRBV20-1 to TRBJ2-2, with TRBD2 matching 9 bases. The junction had 11 bases not matched to a gene; V was cut back by 6 bases and J by 6 bases. This CDR3 contains 15 residues. Germline assignment: CDR1 DFQATT and CDR2 SNEGSKA (reference sequence). CDR3 amino acids: CSAKGSGGFAGELFF. The CDR3 nucleotides are TGCAGTGCCAAGGGGAGCGGGGGGTTCGCCGGGGAGCTGTTTTTT.

The genes are TRBV4-1 and TRBJ1-4, with D possibly TRBD1 on 5 matching bases. The V end lost 3 bases, the J end lost 8 bases, and 13 bases lay between the germline ends. From germline, CDR1 is MGHRA and CDR2 YSYEKL. The CDR3 contains 14 residues. This CDR3 is CASSQTLQGEKLFF. The CDR3 DNA is TGCGCCAGCAGCCAGACCCTTCAGGGAGAAAAACTGTTTTTT.

The CDR3, as DNA: TGCAGTGCTAAGCGGAGCTCCTACAATGAGCAGTTCTTC. This codes for CSAKRSSYNEQFF. The chain recombines TRBV20-1 with TRBJ2-1, with a possible D match to TRBD2 (5 bases). The germline CDR1 and CDR2 sequences are DFQATT and SNEGSKA (reference sequence). Trimming removed 4 bases at V and 0 bases at J, with 7 bases between. This CDR3 contains 13 residues.

In DNA form, the CDR3 reads TGCGCCAGCAGCCCAGAACCCCCCGGACGGGCTAATGAAAAACTGTTTTTT. Translating gives CASSPEPPGRANEKLFF. V usage is TRBV4-1 and J usage is TRBJ1-4; D gene ambiguous. V dropped 4 bases and J dropped 3 bases, with 18 bases sitting between them. The CDR3 has 17 amino acids. Germline V gene data show CDR1 as MGHRA and CDR2 as YSYEKL.

This clonotype was recorded only once. V and J are TRBV7-9 and TRBJ2-2, with D perhaps matching TRBD1 or TRBD2 (5 bases each). V was clipped by 5 bases and J by 2 bases, with 18 bases between them. CDR3 length: 17 residues. Germline CDR1 and CDR2: SEHNR and FQNEAQ (reference sequence). CDR3: CASSAPGPLLNTGELFF. The CDR3 nucleotides are TGTGCCAGCAGCGCTCCGGGACCGCTATTAAACACCGGGGAGCTGTTTTTT.

The V and J genes are TRBV6-6 and TRBJ2-2; D is unclear. Trimming shortened V by 0 bases and J by 7 bases, and 9 bases separated the two germline ends. CDR1 and CDR2 (germline): MNHNY, SVGAGI (reference sequence). CDR3 length: 14 residues. The CDR3 sequence is CASSYSMAIGELFF. The DNA of the CDR3 is TGTGCCAGCAGTTACTCGATGGCCATCGGGGAGCTGTTTTTT.

This rearrangement joins TRBV12-3 or TRBV12-4 to TRBJ1-5; a weak D match, TRBD1 (5 bases). CDR3 length: 16 amino acids. Trimming shortened V by 5 bases and J by 1 base, and 15 bases separated the two germline ends. CDR3 amino acids: CASSPGQTVSNQPQHF. CDR3 DNA: TGTGCCAGCAGTCCCGGACAAACAGTAAGCAATCAGCCCCAGCATTTT.

The V call is TRBV7-9, the J call TRBJ2-6; 7 nucleotides agree with TRBD1. After removal of 6 bases from V and 0 bases from J, the junction contained 5 bases not matched to a gene. Germline V lookup: CDR1 SEHNR, CDR2 FQNEAQ (reference sequence). The CDR3 is made up of 16 amino acids. CDR3 bases: TGTGCCAGCAGGCCGGGACAGCACTCTGGGGCCAACGTCCTGACTTTC. Translating it yields CASRPGQHSGANVLTF.

The chain joins TRBV19 to TRBJ1-5; D gene unclear. V shed 5 bases and J shed 1 base, with 12 bases lying between them. CDR1 and CDR2 (germline): LNHDA, SQIVND (reference sequence). The CDR3 has 15 residues. CDR3 DNA sequence: TGTGCCAGTAGTGTGCATGATGGGAGCAATCAGCCCCAGCATTTT. This translates into CASSVHDGSNQPQHF.

The V and J genes are TRBV12-3 or TRBV12-4 and TRBJ2-3; TRBD2 aligns across 10 bases. V dropped 7 bases and J dropped 2; count of bases not matched to a gene: 12. This CDR3 has 17 amino acids. Here the CDR3 reads CASNSLTSGWSTDTQYF. The CDR3 DNA reads TGTGCCAGCAACTCTCTGACTAGCGGGTGGTCCACAGATACGCAGTATTTT.

The chain uses TRBV30 and TRBJ1-1, with a weak D call TRBD1 (6 bases). Deletions cut 4 bases from V and 3 bases from J, with 12 bases between. The germline V gene has CDR1 GTSNPN and CDR2 SVGIG (reference sequence). This CDR3 has 13 residues. CDR3 sequence reads: CAWNRAQDTEAFF. CDR3 sequence (DNA): TGTGCCTGGAACAGGGCCCAGGACACTGAAGCTTTCTTT.

The V and J genes are TRBV30 and TRBJ2-7; TRBD1 matches 9 bases. The CDR3 length is 17 residues. V shed 1 base, J shed 2 bases, and the junction held 12 bases outside the gene matches. CDR1 and CDR2 from the germline V gene are GTSNPN and SVGIG (reference sequence). DNA of the CDR3: TGTGCCTGGAGTGCAGCCGGGACAGGGTACCGACCCTACGAGCAGTACTTC. Its protein is CAWSAAGTGYRPYEQYF.

V and J are TRBV28 and TRBJ1-1, with D unclear. The CDR3 sequence is 11 residues long. Germline V lookup: CDR1 MDHEN, CDR2 SYDVKM. The V gene lost 3 bases and the J gene lost 5 bases, with 4 bases spanning the gap. For the CDR3, the DNA is TGTGCCAGCAGTTTGAGGACTGAAGCTTTCTTT. It yields the protein CASSLRTEAFF.

The chain carries TRBV5-4 and TRBJ1-5, with TRBD1 identical over 7 bases. With 2 bases clipped from V and 3 bases from J, the junction kept 2 bases outside the gene matches. CDR1 and CDR2 (germline): SGHNT, YYREEE (reference sequence). CDR3 length: 14 residues. The CDR3, as DNA: TGTGCCAGCAGCTTACAGGGGATCAATCAGCCCCAGCATTTT. Protein sequence: CASSLQGINQPQHF.

This chain joins TRBV3-1 and TRBJ1-2; a possible D gene is TRBD1 (5 bases). V lost 1 base to trimming and J lost 12 bases, with 12 bases between them. CDR1 is LGHDT, CDR2 YNNKEL, per germline (reference sequence). CDR3 length: 12 amino acids. CDR3 DNA: TGTGCCAGCAGCCAAGGGGGACGGACGAACACCTTC. Translated: CASSQGGRTNTF. The full variable domain, its missing parts supplied by reference TRBV3-1 and TRBJ1-2, is DTAVSQTPKYLVTQMGNDKSIKCEQNLGHDTMYWYKQDSKKFLKIMFSYNNKELIINETVPNRFSPKSPDKAHLNLHINSLELGDSAVYFCASSQGGRTNTFGSGTRLTVV.

The rearrangement uses TRBV24-1 and TRBJ2-2, with a tentative D call TRBD2 (6 bases). The V and J ends lost 6 bases and 5 bases respectively, with 12 bases between them. Germline V CDR1 and CDR2: KGHDR, SFDVKD. The CDR3 sequence is 14 residues long. The DNA for the CDR3 is TGTGCCACCAGTACGTCCGGGAGAACCGGGGAGCTGTTTTTT. It codes for CATSTSGRTGELFF.

The chain joins TRBV7-3 to TRBJ2-2; no firm D call. The CDR3 has 14 residues. Germline V gives CDR1 SGHTA, CDR2 FQGTGA. Trimming took off 5 bases at V and 2 bases at J, with 9 bases between the two ends. The DNA of the CDR3 is TGTGCCAGCAGCGAACGGGCAAACACCGGGGAGCTGTTTTTT. It yields the protein CASSERANTGELFF.

V gene TRBV6-5 combines with J gene TRBJ1-3; D may be TRBD1 (5 bases). CDR1 MNHEY and CDR2 SVGAGI come from the germline V gene. Trimming pared 7 bases from V and 0 bases from J, leaving 13 bases between. The CDR3 is 15 residues long. The CDR3 region has the DNA TGTGCCAGCATCCCAGGGACTAACTCTGGAAACACCATATATTTT. Its translation is CASIPGTNSGNTIYF.

CDR3 nucleotides: TGCAGTCCCTCCGGGACAGGGGCCTACGAGCAGTACTTC. It specifies CSPSGTGAYEQYF. The chain recombines TRBV20-1 with TRBJ2-7; 10 positions agree with TRBD1. The CDR3 extends over 13 amino acids. Germline CDR1 DFQATT, CDR2 SNEGSKA (reference sequence). V was pared by 8 bases and J by 2 bases, with 6 bases of the junction left unmatched.